This T cell receptor beta chain was observed in a study of technical replicates of blood from several donors. This clone was seen once. The length of the CDR3 is 14 residues. V was shortened by 5 bases and J by 5 bases, with 10 bases between the two germline ends. The V gene's germline CDR1 is SEHNR and CDR2 FQNEAQ (reference sequence). The table came from immunoSEQ multiplex PCR; TCRdb's copy has only in-frame clones and leaves some out. The repertoire holds about 66,000 clones, approximately 91% seen once, with 4.7% in the top ten. The rearrangement uses TRBV7-9 and TRBJ1-6; a weak D match, TRBD1 (5 bases). The source of this sequence is a human donor in good health. Some clones in this sample may be carry-over from other donors' samples. What was sequenced was PBMCs. The CDR3 DNA is TGTGCCAGCAGCCAGGGACTCAATAATTCACCCCTCCACTTT. Translating gives CASSQGLNNSPLHF.